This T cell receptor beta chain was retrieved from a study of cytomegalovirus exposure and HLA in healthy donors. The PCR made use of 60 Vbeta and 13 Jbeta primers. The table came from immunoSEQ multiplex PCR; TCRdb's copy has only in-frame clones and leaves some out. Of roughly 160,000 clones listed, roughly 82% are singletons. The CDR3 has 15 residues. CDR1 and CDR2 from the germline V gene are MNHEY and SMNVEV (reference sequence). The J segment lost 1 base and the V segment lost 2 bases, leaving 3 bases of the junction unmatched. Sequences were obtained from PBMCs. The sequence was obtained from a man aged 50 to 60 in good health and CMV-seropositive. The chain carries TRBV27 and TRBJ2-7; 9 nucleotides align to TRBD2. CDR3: CASSLVAGGSYEQYF. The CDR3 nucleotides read TGTGCCAGCAGTTTAGTGGCGGGAGGGTCCTACGAGCAGTACTTC.